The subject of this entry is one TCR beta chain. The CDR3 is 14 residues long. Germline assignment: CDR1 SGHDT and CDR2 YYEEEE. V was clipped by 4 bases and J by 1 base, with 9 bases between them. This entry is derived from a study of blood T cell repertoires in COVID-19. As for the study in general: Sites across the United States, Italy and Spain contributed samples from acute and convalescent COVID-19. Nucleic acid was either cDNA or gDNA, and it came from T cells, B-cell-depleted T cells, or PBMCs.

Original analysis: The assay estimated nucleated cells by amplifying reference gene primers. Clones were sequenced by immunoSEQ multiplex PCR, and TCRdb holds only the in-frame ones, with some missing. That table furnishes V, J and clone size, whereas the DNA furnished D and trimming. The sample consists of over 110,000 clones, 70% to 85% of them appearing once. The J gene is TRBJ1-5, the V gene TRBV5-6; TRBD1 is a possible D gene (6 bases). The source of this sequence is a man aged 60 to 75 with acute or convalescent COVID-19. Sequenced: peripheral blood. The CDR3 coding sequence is TGTGCCAGCAGCCATCAGGGGAGCAATCAGCCCCAGCATTTT. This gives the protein CASSHQGSNQPQHF.